A selection of T cell receptor beta chains follows, all from one sample in a study of vaccination and CD4 T cells after COVID-19. Their antigens are not known. From the PCR reads, TCRdb called clonotypes with MiXCR, one entry per CDR3 protein. Here the sample spans about 15,000 distinct CDR3 sequences, 55% to 70% being singletons. Material: CD4+ T cells from blood, cultured in vitro. These receptors were taken from a human donor who had recovered from COVID-19. Each CDR3 is given with its conserved first and last residue. The order of the fields is V gene, clone size, J gene, CDR3 protein. Not every row has a clone size; where given, it reads once, few, many or a size class.

TRBV6-1	NA	TRBJ2-7	CASSGKRNSYEQYF
TRBV20-1	NA	TRBJ1-6	CSARDGPLNSPLHF
TRBV24-1	few	TRBJ2-5	CATSDTGTEETQYF
TRBV27	NA	TRBJ1-5	CASSFEGAGNQPQHF
TRBV7-9	NA	TRBJ2-7	CASSLAWDSPYEQYF
TRBV27	NA	TRBJ2-1	CASKRTGALYNEQFF
TRBV2	NA	TRBJ1-5	CATRKDSNQPQHF
TRBV5-8	NA	TRBJ1-5	CASSSPGNQPQHF
TRBV5-1	NA	TRBJ2-2	CASRRTSENTGELFF
TRBV6-1	NA	TRBJ1-1	CASSPVPGEAFF
TRBV4-1	medium-sized	TRBJ1-2	CASSQKGAVRGYTF
TRBV5-3	NA	TRBJ2-7	CARSFCIRRGSYEQYF
TRBV7-9	few	TRBJ1-2	CASSLATGIKNYGYTF
TRBV6-2/TRBV6-3	NA	TRBJ1-4	CASRTVFATNEKLFF
TRBV2	NA	TRBJ1-5	CASSDDSTRRSNQPQHF
TRBV20-1	NA	TRBJ2-2	CSADNRGQYAGELFF
TRBV30	NA	TRBJ2-7	CAWSVPQTFSGRDHEQYF
TRBV19	NA	TRBJ1-5	CASSIQTGIQHF
TRBV27	few	TRBJ1-2	CASSSIAPWGYTF
TRBV30	few	TRBJ1-2	CAWSVSSLWGRTVGVAYGYTF
TRBV7-2	NA	TRBJ2-1	CASSQGGQSYNEQFF
TRBV7-7	medium-sized	TRBJ2-3	CASSLGLAGTDTQYF
TRBV19	few	TRBJ1-1	CASSKIWDPTRAFF
TRBV20-1	few	TRBJ2-2	CSAREETGGFTGELFF
TRBV10-3	NA	TRBJ2-7	CAIRSGSVSYEQYF
TRBV7-8	NA	TRBJ1-3	CASSFDRVSGNTIYF
TRBV11-1	once	TRBJ2-7	CASSRGFLWEQYF
TRBV7-3	NA	TRBJ1-2	CASSSGQPYGYTF
TRBV5-4	once	TRBJ1-2	CASSLADRGYTF
TRBV27	few	TRBJ1-2	CASSRTAANYGYTF
TRBV5-5	NA	TRBJ1-2	CASSLDDSGGGYTF
TRBV28	once	TRBJ1-1	CASSPDTGGSTEAFF
TRBV24-1	NA	TRBJ2-1	CATSEATGGWNNEQFF
TRBV30	NA	TRBJ2-3	CAWSVLRGRSADTQYF
TRBV25-1	NA	TRBJ1-4	CASSQPLQGGEKLFF
TRBV24-1	NA	TRBJ1-5	CATSDREGQPQHF
TRBV12-3/TRBV12-4	NA	TRBJ1-1	CASSFLKGEGTEAFF
TRBV7-9	NA	TRBJ1-5	CASSFGGFGNQPQHF
TRBV5-4	NA	TRBJ2-5	CASSLVQAGGETQYF
TRBV4-1	NA	TRBJ1-3	CASSQDGRRGNTIYF
TRBV19	few	TRBJ1-1	CASYDLGTEGTEAFF
TRBV20-1	few	TRBJ2-3	CSARSTGTSGPPVDTQYF
TRBV6-5	NA	TRBJ1-2	CASSNSWTGGYGYTF
TRBV6-2/TRBV6-3	NA	TRBJ1-3	CASSYGRGDRTGNTIYF
TRBV20-1	NA	TRBJ2-5	CSAPGTRGETQYF